This T cell receptor beta chain was found in a study of control samples from healthy donors and cancer patients. The V and J ends lost 2 bases and 7 bases respectively, with 10 bases between them. This CDR3 contains 12 residues. CDR1 SGHNT and CDR2 YYREEE come from the germline V gene (reference sequence). Clones were read by immunoSEQ multiplex PCR, and TCRdb kept only the in-frame ones, dropping some. The table shows around 140,000 clones, with 90% to 95% occurring only once. The receptor comes from a man aged 40-50 years in good health. The sequenced sample consisted of blood. This sequence joins TRBV5-4 and TRBJ2-7; a possible D gene is TRBD1 (6 bases). The CDR3: CASSLGQREQYF. In DNA form, the CDR3 reads TGTGCCAGCAGCTTAGGACAGCGGGAGCAGTACTTC.